The next 7 T cell receptor beta chains were all read from a single sample in a study of spatial heterogeneity in lung cancer. TCRdb reprocessed the 5' RACE reads with MiXCR, giving one entry per CDR3 protein. The repertoire has just under 95,000 distinct CDR3 sequences, approximately 12% of them found once; the top ten carry over 40%. Regarding time point: sample taken at primary tumor resection. This sample comprised PBMCs, obtained at surgery. The source is a male donor with early-stage non-small cell lung cancer.

The chain employs TRBV5-4 and TRBJ2-3, with 7 nucleotides matching TRBD1. Unmatched junction bases numbered 3, after V lost 5 bases and J lost 0 bases. The CDR3 length is 14 residues. CDR1 is SGHNT, CDR2 YYREEE, per germline (reference sequence). The CDR3 DNA sequence: TGTGCCAGCAGGACGGGACAGAGCACAGATACGCAGTATTTT. Encoded protein: CASRTGQSTDTQYF.

The rearrangement uses TRBV20-1 and TRBJ1-3, with D hard to call. V gave up 7 bases and J gave up 0 bases, with 13 bases separating them. This CDR3 is built from 14 residues. The germline CDR1 and CDR2 sequences are DFQATT and SNEGSKA (reference sequence). CDR3 DNA: TGCAGTGTTCCGGAGAGGGACTCTGGAAACACCATATATTTT. It is translated as CSVPERDSGNTIYF.

This sequence joins TRBV19 and TRBJ2-1, with TRBD2 matching 14 bases. The V and J ends lost 0 bases and 10 bases, in that order; junction bases with no gene match: 11. Germline V CDR1 and CDR2: LNHDA, SQIVND (reference sequence). The CDR3 has 18 amino acids. The CDR3: CASSIDPPTSGRVREQFF. The CDR3 nucleotides read TGTGCCAGTAGTATAGATCCCCCGACTAGCGGGAGGGTGCGGGAGCAGTTCTTC.

This clonotype was picked up many times. The chain employs TRBV29-1 and TRBJ1-1; 10 nucleotides align to TRBD1. The CDR3 totals 11 residues. With V trimmed by 6 bases and J by 10 bases, 5 bases remained unmatched. Germline CDR1 is SQVTM and CDR2 is ANQGSEA. The CDR3 coding sequence is TGCAGCGTGGCCGGACAGGGGGGAGCTTTCTTT. Its translation: CSVAGQGGAFF.

This clonotype appeared many times. The chain combines TRBV4-3 with TRBJ2-3; D uncertain. Germline lookup yields CDR1 LGHNA and CDR2 YSLEER. V lost 0 bases and J lost 1, with 5 bases in between. The CDR3 is 14 amino acids. CDR3 DNA sequence: TGCGCCAGCAGCCAAGAGATGCGCACAGATACGCAGTATTTT. Translated, it gives CASSQEMRTDTQYF.

V gene TRBV7-2 combines with J gene TRBJ2-1; 7 bases line up with TRBD1. Germline V lookup: CDR1 SGHTA, CDR2 FQGNSA. The CDR3 is 14 residues long. Trimming took 8 bases from V and 9 from J; bases not matched to a gene: 13. CDR3 nucleotide sequence: TGTGCCAGCTCCCCGTGGGTCAGGACAGGTGAGCAGTTCTTC. The encoded protein is CASSPWVRTGEQFF.

This clonotype showed up many times. This chain uses TRBV28 with TRBJ1-1; no firm D call. The CDR3 runs to 15 residues. Per germline, CDR1 MDHEN and CDR2 SYDVKM. Between the trimmed V and J ends, which lost 5 bases and 2 bases, there was a span of 15 bases. The CDR3 nucleotides read TGTGCCAGCAGTCTACAGAAAGATCTAAACACTGAAGCTTTCTTT. Protein: CASSLQKDLNTEAFF.